The rows below give T cell receptor beta chains drawn from one sample of a study of Graves' ophthalmopathy and Graves' hyperthyroidism. TCRdb analysed the multiplex PCR reads with MiXCR anew, one entry per CDR3 protein. The sample holds around 1,200,000 distinct CDR3 sequences, about two fifths seen once. Sequenced: peripheral blood or thyroid tissue (not recorded which). The origin of the receptors is an adult man with Graves' hyperthyroidism. CDR3s leave out the opening cysteine and the closing phenylalanine or tryptophan. D genes are given only for firm matches.

D gene: .; V gene: TRBV5-4; J gene: TRBJ2-2; CDR3 protein: ASREDSTGELF
D gene: .; V gene: TRBV7-9; J gene: TRBJ2-7; CDR3 protein: ASSFTPSSYEQY
D gene: TRBD2; V gene: TRBV7-6; J gene: TRBJ2-2; CDR3 protein: ASSLTTSGGVRTGELF
D gene: .; V gene: TRBV5-1; J gene: TRBJ1-1; CDR3 protein: ASNSHPSGKNTEAF
D gene: .; V gene: TRBV5-1; J gene: TRBJ2-6; CDR3 protein: ASSTQGSGANVLT
D gene: .; V gene: TRBV7-9; J gene: TRBJ1-4; CDR3 protein: ASSSLAGSNEKLF
D gene: TRBD1; V gene: TRBV7-9; J gene: TRBJ2-7; CDR3 protein: ASSPSDRIYEQY
D gene: TRBD1; V gene: TRBV6-6; J gene: TRBJ2-7; CDR3 protein: ASRFSGQVSYEQY
D gene: .; V gene: TRBV7-1; J gene: TRBJ1-2; CDR3 protein: ASSSPGEEGYT
D gene: .; V gene: TRBV6-5; J gene: TRBJ2-7; CDR3 protein: ASSYSGDEQY
D gene: TRBD2; V gene: TRBV6-6; J gene: TRBJ2-5; CDR3 protein: ASLPPWLAGARETQY
D gene: .; V gene: TRBV5-5; J gene: TRBJ2-5; CDR3 protein: ASSLKPQETQY
D gene: .; V gene: TRBV4-2; J gene: TRBJ1-3; CDR3 protein: ASSPGKSLVGNTIY
D gene: .; V gene: TRBV9; J gene: TRBJ2-2; CDR3 protein: ASSVATGELF
D gene: TRBD1; V gene: TRBV2; J gene: TRBJ2-7; CDR3 protein: ASSGGQGE
D gene: .; V gene: TRBV12-3/TRBV12-4; J gene: TRBJ1-1; CDR3 protein: ASSLFVGGLTEAF
D gene: .; V gene: TRBV7-2; J gene: TRBJ1-1; CDR3 protein: ASSWYSRSTEAF
D gene: .; V gene: TRBV9; J gene: TRBJ2-6; CDR3 protein: ASSEGEAISGANVLT
D gene: .; V gene: TRBV11-2; J gene: TRBJ2-7; CDR3 protein: ASSLSRDNAYEQY
D gene: .; V gene: TRBV14; J gene: TRBJ1-2; CDR3 protein: ASSQATWGSAGYGYT
D gene: .; V gene: TRBV7-9; J gene: TRBJ1-1; CDR3 protein: ASSTDRLNTEAF
D gene: .; V gene: TRBV10-3; J gene: TRBJ1-3; CDR3 protein: AISEKSGNTIY
D gene: .; V gene: TRBV10-3; J gene: TRBJ2-7; CDR3 protein: ASSESPGSYEQY
D gene: TRBD1; V gene: TRBV12-3/TRBV12-4; J gene: TRBJ1-3; CDR3 protein: ASSQGAAGNTIY
D gene: .; V gene: TRBV7-2; J gene: TRBJ1-5; CDR3 protein: ASRGGRYSNQPQH
D gene: .; V gene: TRBV9; J gene: TRBJ1-2; CDR3 protein: ASSDGGTLIYGYT
D gene: .; V gene: TRBV30; J gene: TRBJ2-7; CDR3 protein: AWGIGIYEQY
D gene: .; V gene: TRBV6-6; J gene: TRBJ2-7; CDR3 protein: ASSHTYYEQY
D gene: TRBD1; V gene: TRBV20-1; J gene: TRBJ1-2; CDR3 protein: SAGTETNYGYT
D gene: .; V gene: TRBV6-5; J gene: TRBJ2-3; CDR3 protein: ASSSWGGTDTQY
D gene: .; V gene: TRBV9; J gene: TRBJ1-6; CDR3 protein: ASSEEHYNSPLH
D gene: .; V gene: TRBV15; J gene: TRBJ2-5; CDR3 protein: ATSRGGVQETQY
D gene: .; V gene: TRBV9; J gene: TRBJ2-2; CDR3 protein: ASSPAPWYEHNTGELF
D gene: TRBD2; V gene: TRBV29-1; J gene: TRBJ2-7; CDR3 protein: SVAAGLAGRYEQY
D gene: TRBD2; V gene: TRBV10-3; J gene: TRBJ2-3; CDR3 protein: AISGLAGSSTDTQY
D gene: .; V gene: TRBV11-2; J gene: TRBJ2-5; CDR3 protein: ASSLGNELEIQY
D gene: TRBD2; V gene: TRBV5-6; J gene: TRBJ2-5; CDR3 protein: ASSGGLAEQETQY